The clone carrying this TCR beta chain was counted a single time. Its antigen remains unidentified. The data were produced by immunoSEQ multiplex PCR, yet TCRdb's version contains in-frame clones alone and is incomplete. The data contain some 1,400,000 clones, 96% of them seen just once; the ten biggest clones take up about 1.2%. This sample stems from a study of shared clonotypes between healthy human individuals. The study, taken as a whole, reports: Genetic and exposure-history diversity was limited by the small donor number.

In germline, CDR1 is SGHRS, CDR2 YFSETQ. The J segment lost 3 bases and the V segment lost 4 bases, leaving 6 bases of the junction unmatched. There are 14 residues in the CDR3. Sequenced sample: naive CD4+ T cells sorted from blood. Subset noted: CD45RA+ positively selected. This rearrangement joins TRBV5-1 to TRBJ2-7; 8 bases agree with TRBD2. This sequence was found in a man aged 25-45 years in good health. CDR3 coding DNA: TGCGCCAGCAGCCCGGGAGGGACGGGCTACGAGCAGTACTTC. Translated, it gives CASSPGGTGYEQYF.